These 5 T cell receptor beta chains share one sample of origin, sequenced in a study of OX40 agonist ivuxolimab in advanced cancers. Method: immunoSEQ multiplex PCR; TCRdb's copy keeps in-frame clones and lacks some. Among tens of thousands of clones listed, about nine tenths were seen once. The material was CD4+ or CD8+ T cells sorted from blood, obtained in a trial of the OX40 agonist ivuxolimab. The receptors were sampled from an adult with an advanced solid tumor such as melanoma, head and neck, liver or kidney cancer.

The chain combines TRBV10-3 with TRBJ2-5; D may match TRBD1 or TRBD2 (6 bases each). The V end was cut by 6 bases, the J end by 1 base, with 12 bases between. The germline CDR1 and CDR2 sequences are ENHRY and SYGVKD. This CDR3 spans 14 amino acids. The CDR3 is CAIREGETQETQYF. The CDR3 DNA sequence: TGTGCCATCAGGGAGGGGGAGACCCAAGAGACCCAGTACTTC.

The CDR3 coding sequence is TGTGCCAGCAGCTCACAGCGGGGGACCTACAATGAGCAGTTCTTC. Amino acid sequence: CASSSQRGTYNEQFF. The chain has TRBV5-6 and TRBJ2-1, with 8 bases fitting TRBD2. The CDR3 runs to 15 residues. CDR1 and CDR2 (germline): SGHDT, YYEEEE. V was pared by 3 bases and J by 2 bases, with 4 bases of the junction left unmatched.

The rearrangement links TRBV2 to TRBJ2-7; the D is unclear. The V gene's germline CDR1 is SNHLY and CDR2 FYNNEI. The CDR3 length is 11 residues. The germline V and J ends were trimmed by 3 bases and 3 bases, with 3 bases remaining between them. CDR3 in amino acids: CASSEDYEQYF. CDR3 coding DNA: TGTGCCAGCAGTGAGGACTACGAGCAGTACTTC.

This clone has a handful of counts. This chain connects TRBV2 to TRBJ2-5, with unresolved D. Germline CDR1 SNHLY, CDR2 FYNNEI. Trimming left V 4 bases short and J 10 bases short, with 10 bases between. The CDR3 is 11 amino acids. In nucleotides, the CDR3 is TGTGCCAGCAGTGTGGACGGCAACCAGTACTTC. Its translation: CASSVDGNQYF.

The gene calls are TRBV29-1 and TRBJ2-3; 10 nucleotides align to TRBD2. CDR1 and CDR2 from the germline V gene are SQVTM and ANQGSEA. J lost 2 bases, V lost 4 bases, and 6 bases had no gene match. The CDR3 loop spans 15 amino acids. CDR3 region: CSVASAGGPTDTQYF. The CDR3 DNA follows: TGCAGCGTTGCCTCAGCGGGAGGGCCCACAGATACGCAGTATTTT.